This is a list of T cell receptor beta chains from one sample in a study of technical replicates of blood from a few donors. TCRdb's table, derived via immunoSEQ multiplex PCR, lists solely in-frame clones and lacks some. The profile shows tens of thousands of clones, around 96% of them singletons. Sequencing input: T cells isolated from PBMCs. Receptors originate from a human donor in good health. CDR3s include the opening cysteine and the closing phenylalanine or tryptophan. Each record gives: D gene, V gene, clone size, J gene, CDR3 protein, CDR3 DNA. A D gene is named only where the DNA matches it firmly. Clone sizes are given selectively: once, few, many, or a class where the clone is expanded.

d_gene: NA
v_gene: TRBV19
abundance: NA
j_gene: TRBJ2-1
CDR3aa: CASSIGSSYNEQFF
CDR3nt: TGTGCCAGTAGTATAGGGAGCTCCTACAATGAGCAGTTCTTC

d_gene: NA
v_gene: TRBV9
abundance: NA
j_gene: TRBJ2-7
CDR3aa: CASSVAGSHEQYF
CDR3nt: TGTGCCAGCAGCGTAGCAGGGTCCCACGAGCAGTACTTC

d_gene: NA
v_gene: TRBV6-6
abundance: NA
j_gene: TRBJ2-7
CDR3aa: CASSPSNLSYEQYF
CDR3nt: TGTGCCAGCAGCCCGTCTAACCTGTCCTACGAGCAGTACTTC

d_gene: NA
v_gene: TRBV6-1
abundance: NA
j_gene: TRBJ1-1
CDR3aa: CASRPGTPPEAFF
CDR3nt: TGTGCCAGCAGGCCCGGGACACCACCCGAAGCTTTCTTT

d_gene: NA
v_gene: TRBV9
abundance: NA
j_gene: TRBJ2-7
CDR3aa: CASSVQDRYSGGSEQYF
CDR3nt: TGTGCCAGCAGCGTACAGGACAGATACAGTGGCGGTTCCGAGCAGTACTTC

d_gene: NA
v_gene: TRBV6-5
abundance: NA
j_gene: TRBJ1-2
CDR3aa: CASSYRPSGSAYGYTF
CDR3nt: TGTGCCAGCAGTTACCGTCCCTCCGGGTCCGCTTATGGCTACACCTTC

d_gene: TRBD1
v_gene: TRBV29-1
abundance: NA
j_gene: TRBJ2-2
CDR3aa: CSVEDWDRNTGELFF
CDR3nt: TGCAGCGTTGAAGATTGGGACAGGAACACCGGGGAGCTGTTTTTT

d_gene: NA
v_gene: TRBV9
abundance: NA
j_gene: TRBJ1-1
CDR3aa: CASSRVAQVNTEAFF
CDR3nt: TGTGCCAGCTCGAGAGTCGCACAGGTGAACACTGAAGCTTTCTTT

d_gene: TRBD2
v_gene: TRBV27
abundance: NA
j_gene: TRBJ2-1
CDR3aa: CASIALAGVGGEQFF
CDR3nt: TGTGCCAGCATAGCTTTAGCGGGAGTGGGTGGTGAGCAGTTCTTC

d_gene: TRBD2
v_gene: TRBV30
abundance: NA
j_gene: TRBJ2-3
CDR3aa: CAWGLAGGTDTQYF
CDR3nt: TGTGCCTGGGGACTAGCGGGAGGGACAGATACGCAGTATTTT

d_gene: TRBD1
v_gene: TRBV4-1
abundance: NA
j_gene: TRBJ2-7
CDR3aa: CASSPGTGSYEQYF
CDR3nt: TGCGCCAGCAGCCCAGGGACAGGGTCCTACGAGCAGTACTTC

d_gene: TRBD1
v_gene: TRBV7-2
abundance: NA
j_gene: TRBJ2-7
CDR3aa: CASSLAGTGSNSYEQYF
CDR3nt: TGTGCCAGCAGCCTAGCCGGGACAGGGAGCAACTCCTACGAGCAGTACTTC

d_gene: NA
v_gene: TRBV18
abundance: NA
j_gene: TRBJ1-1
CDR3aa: CASSPIINFLESGLMNTEAFF
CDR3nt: TGTGCCAGCTCACCAATAATAAACTTCTTGGAGAGCGGACTCATGAACACTGAAGCTTTCTTT

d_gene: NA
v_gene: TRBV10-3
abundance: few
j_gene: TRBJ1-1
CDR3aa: CAIGDRHYTEAFF
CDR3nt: TGTGCCATCGGAGACAGGCACTACACTGAAGCTTTCTTT

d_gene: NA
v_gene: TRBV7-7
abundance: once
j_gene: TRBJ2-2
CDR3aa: CASSLQVGNGELFF
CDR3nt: TGTGCCAGCAGCTTACAGGTCGGAAACGGGGAGCTGTTTTTT

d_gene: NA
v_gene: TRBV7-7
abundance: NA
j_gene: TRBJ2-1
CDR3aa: CASSSHDGVSYNEQFF
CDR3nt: TGTGCTAGCAGCTCTCACGACGGGGTGTCCTACAATGAGCAGTTCTTC

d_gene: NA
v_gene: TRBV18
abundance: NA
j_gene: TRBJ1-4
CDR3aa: CASSYEGATNEKLFF
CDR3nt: TGTGCCAGCTCATATGAGGGAGCAACTAATGAAAAACTGTTTTTT

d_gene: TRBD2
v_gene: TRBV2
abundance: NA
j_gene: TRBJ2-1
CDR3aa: CAMQRGGSSYNEQFF
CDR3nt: TGTGCCATGCAAAGGGGCGGGAGCTCCTACAATGAGCAGTTCTTC

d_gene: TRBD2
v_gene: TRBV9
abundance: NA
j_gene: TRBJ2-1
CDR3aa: CASSVNQREGSNYNEQFF
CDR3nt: TGTGCCAGCAGCGTTAACCAGCGGGAGGGCTCTAACTACAATGAGCAGTTCTTC

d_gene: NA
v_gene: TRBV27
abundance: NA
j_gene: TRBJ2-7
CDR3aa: CASSSGGYEQYF
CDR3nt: TGTGCCAGCAGCTCCGGGGGCTACGAGCAGTACTTC

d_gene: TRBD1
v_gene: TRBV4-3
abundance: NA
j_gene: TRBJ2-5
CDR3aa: CASGFTGGGETQYF
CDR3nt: TGCGCCAGCGGATTTACAGGGGGCGGAGAGACCCAGTACTTC

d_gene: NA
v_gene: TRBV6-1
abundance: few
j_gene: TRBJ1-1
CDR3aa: CASRPPGEAFF
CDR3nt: TGTGCCAGCAGACCCCCGGGTGAAGCTTTCTTT

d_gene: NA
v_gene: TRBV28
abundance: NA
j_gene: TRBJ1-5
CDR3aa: CASSLSSVSGWDQPQHF
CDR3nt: TGTGCCAGCAGTTTGAGTTCAGTCAGCGGATGGGATCAGCCCCAGCATTTT

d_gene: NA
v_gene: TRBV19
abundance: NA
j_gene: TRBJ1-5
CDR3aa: CASSRGERENQPQHF
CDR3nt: TGTGCCAGTAGTAGAGGAGAGCGGGAGAATCAGCCCCAGCATTTT

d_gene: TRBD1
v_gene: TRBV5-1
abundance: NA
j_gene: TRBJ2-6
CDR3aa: CASSLTISGGASGANVLTF
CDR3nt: TGCGCCAGCAGCTTGACAATTTCAGGGGGCGCATCTGGGGCCAACGTCCTGACTTTC

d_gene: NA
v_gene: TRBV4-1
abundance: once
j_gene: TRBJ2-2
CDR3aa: CASSQVSGWTGELFF
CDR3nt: TGCGCCAGCAGCCAAGTCTCAGGGTGGACCGGGGAGCTGTTTTTT

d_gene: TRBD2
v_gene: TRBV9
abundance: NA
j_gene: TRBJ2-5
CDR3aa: CASSHLGEREGGETQYF
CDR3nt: TGTGCCAGCAGCCACCTCGGGGAGCGGGAGGGGGGGGAGACCCAGTACTTC

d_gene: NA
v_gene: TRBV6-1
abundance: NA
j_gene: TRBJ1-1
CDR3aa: CASRNRYSEAFF
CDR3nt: TGTGCCAGCAGAAACAGGTACTCTGAAGCTTTCTTT

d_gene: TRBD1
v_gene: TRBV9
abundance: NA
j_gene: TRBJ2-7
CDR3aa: CASSGRDSSYEQYF
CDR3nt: TGTGCCAGCAGCGGAAGGGACAGCTCCTACGAGCAGTACTTC

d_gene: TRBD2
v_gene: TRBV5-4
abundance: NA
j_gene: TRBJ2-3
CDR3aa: CASSSGLAGGRADTQYF
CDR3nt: TGTGCCAGCAGCTCGGGACTAGCGGGAGGAAGGGCAGATACGCAGTATTTT

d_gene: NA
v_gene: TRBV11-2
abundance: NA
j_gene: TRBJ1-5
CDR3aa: CASSLGANQPQHF
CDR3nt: TGTGCCAGCAGCTTAGGGGCCAATCAGCCCCAGCATTTT

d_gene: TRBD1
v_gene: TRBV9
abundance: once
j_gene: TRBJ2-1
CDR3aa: CASSVEGASYNEQFF
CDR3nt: TGTGCCAGCAGCGTAGAGGGGGCCTCCTACAATGAGCAGTTCTTC

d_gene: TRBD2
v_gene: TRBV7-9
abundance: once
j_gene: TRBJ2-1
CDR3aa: CASSLGLAGVNNEQFF
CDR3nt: TGTGCCAGCAGCTTGGGCCTAGCGGGAGTAAACAATGAGCAGTTCTTC

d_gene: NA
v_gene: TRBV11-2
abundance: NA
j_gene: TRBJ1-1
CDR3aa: CASSLDRTGTEAFF
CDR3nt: TGTGCCAGCAGCTTAGACAGGACGGGGACTGAAGCTTTCTTT

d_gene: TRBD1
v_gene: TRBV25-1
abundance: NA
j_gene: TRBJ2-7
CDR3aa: CASSGGRQGIYEQYF
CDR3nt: TGTGCCAGCAGTGGAGGGAGACAGGGGATCTACGAGCAGTACTTC

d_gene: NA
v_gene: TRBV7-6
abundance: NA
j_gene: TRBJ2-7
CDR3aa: CASSFQGTYEQYF
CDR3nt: TGTGCCAGCAGCTTCCAGGGGACCTACGAGCAGTACTTC

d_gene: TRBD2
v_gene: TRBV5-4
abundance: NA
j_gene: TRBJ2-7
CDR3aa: CASSSLAGKVEQYF
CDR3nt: TGTGCCAGCAGCTCCTTAGCGGGAAAAGTCGAGCAGTACTTC

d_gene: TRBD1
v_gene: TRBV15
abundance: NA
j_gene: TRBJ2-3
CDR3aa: CATSRFFTGEYTQYF
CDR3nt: TGTGCCACCAGCAGATTTTTCACAGGGGAATATACGCAGTATTTT

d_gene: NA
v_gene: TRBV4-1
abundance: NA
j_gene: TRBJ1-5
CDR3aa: CASSHYGDQPQHF
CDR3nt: TGCGCCAGCAGCCATTACGGGGATCAGCCCCAGCATTTT

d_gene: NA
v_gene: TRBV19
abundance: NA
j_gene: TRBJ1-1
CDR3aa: CASSIQGWNTEAFF
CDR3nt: TGTGCCAGTAGTATCCAGGGTTGGAACACTGAAGCTTTCTTT

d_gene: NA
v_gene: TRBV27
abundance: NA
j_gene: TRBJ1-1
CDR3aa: CASSLIGGRTEAFF
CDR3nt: TGTGCCAGCAGTTTAATCGGGGGGCGCACTGAAGCTTTCTTT

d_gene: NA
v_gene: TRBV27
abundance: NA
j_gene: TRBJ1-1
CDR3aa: CASSLVEGTEAFF
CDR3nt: TGTGCCAGCAGTTTAGTAGAGGGCACTGAAGCTTTCTTT

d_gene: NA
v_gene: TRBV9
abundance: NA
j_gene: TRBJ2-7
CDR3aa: CASSSFDNTPYEQYF
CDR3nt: TGTGCCAGCAGCTCGTTTGACAACACACCTTACGAGCAGTACTTC

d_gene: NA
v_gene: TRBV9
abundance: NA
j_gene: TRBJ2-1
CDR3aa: CASSERNEQFF
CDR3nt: TGTGCCAGCAGTGAGCGTAATGAGCAGTTCTTC

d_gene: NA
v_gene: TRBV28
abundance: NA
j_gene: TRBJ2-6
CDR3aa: CASTRSSGANVLTF
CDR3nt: TGTGCCAGCACCCGTAGCTCTGGGGCCAACGTCCTGACTTTC

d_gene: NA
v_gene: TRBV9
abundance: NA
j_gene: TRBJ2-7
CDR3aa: CASSPTGLIYSYEQYF
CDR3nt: TGTGCCAGCAGCCCTACGGGACTTATATACTCCTACGAGCAGTACTTC

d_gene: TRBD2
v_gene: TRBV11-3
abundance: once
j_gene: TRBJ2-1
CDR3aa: CASSLDASGKSSYNEQFF
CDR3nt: TGTGCCAGCAGCTTAGATGCTAGCGGGAAAAGCTCCTACAATGAGCAGTTCTTC

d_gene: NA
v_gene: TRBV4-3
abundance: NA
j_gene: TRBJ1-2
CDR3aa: CASSQDGDWGYGYTF
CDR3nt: TGCGCCAGCAGCCAAGACGGGGATTGGGGCTATGGCTACACCTTC

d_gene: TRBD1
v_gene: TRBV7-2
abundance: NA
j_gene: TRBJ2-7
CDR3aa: CASSLGTGPYEQYF
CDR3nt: TGTGCCAGCAGCTTAGGGACAGGGCCCTACGAGCAGTACTTC

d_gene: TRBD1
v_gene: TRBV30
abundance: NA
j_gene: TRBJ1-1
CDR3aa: CAGPRGGEGTEAFF
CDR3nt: TGTGCAGGTCCAAGAGGGGGCGAAGGGACTGAAGCTTTCTTT

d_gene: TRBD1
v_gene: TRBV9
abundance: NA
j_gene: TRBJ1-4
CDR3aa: CASSLTGTGNEKLFF
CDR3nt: TGTGCCAGCAGCTTAACCGGGACAGGGAATGAAAAACTGTTTTTT

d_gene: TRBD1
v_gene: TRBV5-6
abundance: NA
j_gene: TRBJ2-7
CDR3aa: CASSPFEGQGPYEQYF
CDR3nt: TGTGCCAGCAGCCCTTTCGAAGGACAGGGGCCCTACGAGCAGTACTTC

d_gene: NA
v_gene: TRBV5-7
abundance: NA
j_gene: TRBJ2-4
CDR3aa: CASTKTERPGYLAKNIQYF
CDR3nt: TGTGCTTCTACCAAGACAGAAAGGCCAGGGTACCTAGCCAAAAACATTCAGTACTTC